This TCR beta chain stems from a study of OX40 agonist ivuxolimab in advanced cancers. Study at large: Ivuxolimab, which patients received intravenously every 2 weeks, was dosed at 0.01 to 10 mg/kg.

Only in-frame clones appear in the TCRdb table, and some are missing; sequencing was by immunoSEQ multiplex PCR. The sample lists about 80,000 clones, around 90% occurring once. A note on this clone: The antigen remains undetermined.

Study-wide results and limits: The mean number of expanded clones was higher in CD8+ T cells than in CD4+.

V was trimmed by 4 bases and J by 5 bases, leaving 12 bases between them. The V gene's germline CDR1 is GTSNPN and CDR2 SVGIG (reference sequence). The CDR3 consists of 12 residues. The chain is built from TRBV30 and TRBJ2-7, with TRBD2 as a possible D gene (7 bases). The clonotype was recovered from an adult with an advanced solid tumor such as melanoma, head and neck, liver or kidney cancer. The source was CD4+ or CD8+ T cells sorted from blood, collected in a trial of the OX40 agonist ivuxolimab. In DNA form, the CDR3 reads TGTGCCTGGAATAGGGGGGGTGACGAGCAGTACTTC. It translates to CAWNRGGDEQYF.